This T cell receptor (beta chain) was captured in a study of T cells after yellow fever vaccination. This clonotype appeared many times. Its antigen is currently unknown. Study-wide results and limits: Reappearance after the booster was observed for most primary-vaccination clones (roughly 97% CD4, more than 70% CD8).

TCR cDNA, made by 5'RACE template switching, carried an added universal primer site and UMIs. Each CDR3 protein gets one entry after TCRdb re-called the 5' RACE reads with MiXCR. The data show roughly 50,000 distinct CDR3 sequences, with roughly 7.3% seen just once and around 28% held by the top ten. This CDR3 contains 16 residues. Trimming pared 0 bases from V and 3 bases from J, leaving 14 bases between. Germline loops: CDR1 MNHEY, CDR2 SVGEGT. The material sequenced was CD8+ T cells sorted from PBMCs, taken less than 16 days after the first yellow fever vaccination. This TCR was recovered from a man aged 18 to 30 who received the YFV17D yellow fever vaccine. J is TRBJ1-2 and V is TRBV6-2 or TRBV6-3; D unresolved. CDR3 region: CASSYSTGVGDYGYTF. The CDR3 nucleotides are TGTGCCAGCAGTTACTCGACGGGAGTGGGCGACTATGGCTACACCTTC.